A few counts support the clone carrying this T cell receptor beta chain. TCRdb's table, derived via immunoSEQ multiplex PCR, lists solely in-frame clones and lacks some. The repertoire consists of 90,000 to 120,000 clones, with almost 95% occurring once and the leading ten covering roughly 1%. The V end lost 8 bases, the J end lost 0 bases, and 13 bases lay between the germline ends. Per germline, CDR1 SNHLY and CDR2 FYNNEI. This CDR3 is 14 amino acids long. The data stem from a study of T cell changes during pregnancy in multiple sclerosis. The receptor comes from a female donor with multiple sclerosis, enrolled in a pregnancy study. The specimen was peripheral blood, collected before pregnancy. The rearrangement uses TRBV2 and TRBJ1-1; D unclear. CDR3 protein: CASRERGMNTEAFF. The CDR3, as DNA: TGTGCCAGCCGCGAACGGGGTATGAACACTGAAGCTTTCTTT.